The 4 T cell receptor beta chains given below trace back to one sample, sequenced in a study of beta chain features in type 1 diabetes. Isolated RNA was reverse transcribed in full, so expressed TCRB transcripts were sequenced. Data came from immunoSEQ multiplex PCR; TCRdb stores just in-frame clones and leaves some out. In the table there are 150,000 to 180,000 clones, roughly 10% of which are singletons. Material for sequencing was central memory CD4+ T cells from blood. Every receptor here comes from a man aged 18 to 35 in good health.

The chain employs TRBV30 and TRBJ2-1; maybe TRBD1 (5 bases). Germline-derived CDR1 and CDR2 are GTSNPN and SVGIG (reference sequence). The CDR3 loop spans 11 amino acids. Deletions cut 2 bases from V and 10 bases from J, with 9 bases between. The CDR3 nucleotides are TGTGCCTGGAGTCAGGCAGGGGAGCAGTTCTTC. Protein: CAWSQAGEQFF.

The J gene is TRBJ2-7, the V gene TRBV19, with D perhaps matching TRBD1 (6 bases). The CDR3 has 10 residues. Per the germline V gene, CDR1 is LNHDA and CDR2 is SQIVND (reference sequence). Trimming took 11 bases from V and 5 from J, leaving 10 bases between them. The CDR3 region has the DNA TGTGCCGGGGACAAGGACGAGCAGTACTTC. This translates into CAGDKDEQYF.

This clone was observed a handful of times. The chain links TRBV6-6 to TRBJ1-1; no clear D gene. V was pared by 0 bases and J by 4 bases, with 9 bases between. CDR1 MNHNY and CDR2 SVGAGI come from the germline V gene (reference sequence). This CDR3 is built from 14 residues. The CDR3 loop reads CASSYSGGITEAFF. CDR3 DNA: TGTGCCAGCAGTTACTCCGGCGGTATCACTGAAGCTTTCTTT.

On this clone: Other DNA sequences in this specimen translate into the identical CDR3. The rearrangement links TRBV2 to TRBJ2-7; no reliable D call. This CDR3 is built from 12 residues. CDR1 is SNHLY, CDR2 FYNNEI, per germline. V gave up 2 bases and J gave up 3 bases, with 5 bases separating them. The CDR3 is CASSEKGYEQYF. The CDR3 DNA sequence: TGTGCCAGCAGTGAAAAGGGCTACGAGCAGTACTTC.